What follows are 21 T cell receptor beta chains derived from one specimen sequenced in a study of read filtering for tumor transcriptome and immune sequencing (dated by TCRdb to the early 2020s). The sequencer was an Illumina HiSeq 4000. The Immunoverse kit was used to build TCR libraries from 400 to 500 ng RNA, with molecular barcoded adaptors covering alpha/delta and beta/gamma chains. TCRdb's own reprocessing of the public reads used fastp at Q25 and MiXCR and kept productive beta chains. When rows share a CDR3 protein, they turn into one entry using the most common DNA and genes. For this sample there are roughly 38,000 distinct CDR3 sequences; roughly an eighth appear just once. The ten largest clones add up to approximately 7% of the sample. Sequenced input: a population of CD138-negative cells sorted from bone marrow. According to the study, the label for this sample's cell subset or site signals: bone marrow mononuclear cells depleted of CD138+ plasma/myeloma cells by negative magnetic selection. The source is a donor at least 40 years old with multiple myeloma.

Concerning this clonotype: One junction end does not reproduce the germline sequence, and a read error may be involved. The V and J genes are TRBV20-1 and TRBJ1-1; the D gene is possibly TRBD1 (5 bases). This CDR3 comprises 15 residues. Germline V CDR1 and CDR2: DFQATT, SNEGSKA (reference sequence). The CDR3 sequence: CRVRRARGMNTEAFF. CDR3 nucleotide sequence: TGCAGAGTCCGGAGGGCCCGGGGGATGAACACTGAAGCTTTCTTC.

There are many counts of this clonotype. This chain joins TRBV28 and TRBJ2-7, with 7 bases matching TRBD1. In germline, CDR1 is MDHEN, CDR2 SYDVKM. J lost 3 bases, V lost 5 bases, and 16 bases had no gene match. The CDR3 is made up of 17 amino acids. CDR3 in DNA: TGTGCCAGCAGTCCCTCCGGACTTCGGGACAGTATCTACGAGCAGTACTTC. This encodes CASSPSGLRDSIYEQYF.

This clonotype has ten or more counts. The gene calls are TRBV1 and TRBJ1-1; the table's D call TRBD1 went unverified against the DNA. TRBV1 is assigned pseudogene status. The CDR3 consists of 16 residues. CDR3 region: CTSSQNPTPGGTEAFF. The CDR3, as DNA: TGCACCAGCAGCCAAAATCCGACCCCCGGGGGCACTGAAGCTTTCTTT.

This clonotype came up once. The CDR3 ends on some other residue instead of the conserved phenylalanine or tryptophan, so this is likely a read error. The limits of the CDR3 on the DNA are not certain, so only TCRdb's listed CDR3 is given. The chain couples TRBV7-9 to TRBJ2-1; the D segment call TRBD2 is taken from the table without a DNA check. CDR1 and CDR2 (germline): SEHNR, FQNEAQ (reference sequence). The length of the CDR3 is 15 amino acids, counting both ends. CDR3 sequence reads: CASSLASGRAVEQLY.

This clonotype has only a few counts. A much larger clone differs from this one at a single base, so this may be a read error. V is TRBV11-2 and J is TRBJ1-4; a weak D match, TRBD1 (5 bases). CDR3 length equals 15 residues. The V gene's germline CDR1 is SGHAT and CDR2 FQNNGV. CDR3 in DNA: TGTGCCAGCACCACGACGAGGACAACTAATGAAAAACTGTCTTTT. It translates to CASTTTRTTNEKLSF. Using reference TRBV11-2 and TRBJ1-4 for the parts outside the CDR3, the full variable domain is EAGVAQSPRYKIIEKRQSVAFWCNPISGHATLYWYQQILGQGPKLLIQFQNNGVVDDSQLPKDRFSAERLKGVDSTLKIQPAKLEDSAVYLCASTTTRTTNEKLSFGSGTQLSVL.

Details on this clonotype: This clone may be a read error of a much larger clone one base away. J is TRBJ2-3 and V is TRBV28; D is possibly TRBD2 (6 bases). CDR1 and CDR2 (germline): MDHEN, SYDVKM. This CDR3 is built from 17 residues. V dropped 6 bases and J dropped 3 bases, with 22 bases sitting between them. The CDR3 bases are TGTGCCAGCAGCCTATGGAGGGGAGTGGGCTTTACAGATACGCAGTATTTT. Its protein is CASSLWRGVGFTDTQYF.

This clonotype was seen repeatedly, ten times or more. The V and J genes are TRBV5-1 and TRBJ2-2; TRBD1 matches 12 bases. With 0 bases clipped from V and 6 bases from J, the junction kept 9 bases outside the gene matches. Germline CDR1 SGHRS, CDR2 YFSETQ. This CDR3 spans 18 amino acids. CDR3 nucleotide sequence: TGCGCCAGCAGCTTGGAGGGACAGGGGGCGTTTAAGTCCGGGGAGCTGTTTTTT. It specifies CASSLEGQGAFKSGELFF.

About this clonotype itself: The conserved closing phenylalanine or tryptophan is absent in this CDR3, likely reflecting a read error. The chain couples TRBV20-1 to TRBJ2-7, with 10 bases lining up with TRBD2. The J segment lost 8 bases and the V segment lost 4 bases, leaving 11 bases of the junction unmatched. Per the germline V gene, CDR1 is DFQATT and CDR2 is SNEGSKA (reference sequence). CDR3 length equals 14 residues. The CDR3 protein is CSAILAGSLHKQYS. CDR3 coding DNA: TGCAGTGCTATACTAGCGGGGTCTCTCCACAAGCAGTACTCC.

Many counts were recorded for this clonotype. This chain links TRBV6-6 with TRBJ2-1, with D possibly TRBD1 on 6 matching bases. Trimming stripped 6 bases from V and 1 base from J, with 13 bases between. Germline CDR1 is MNHNY and CDR2 is SVGAGI (reference sequence). The CDR3 sequence is 15 residues long. In nucleotides, the CDR3 is TGTGCCAGCAGCCCACAGGGAGTTTCCTACAATGAGCAGTTCTTC. Protein: CASSPQGVSYNEQFF.

This clonotype was observed many times. This chain uses TRBV20-1 with TRBJ2-2; TRBD1 matches 9 bases. V lost 6 bases to trimming and J lost 7 bases; unmatched junction nucleotides: 9. This CDR3 is 14 amino acids long. Germline-derived CDR1 and CDR2 are DFQATT and SNEGSKA (reference sequence). The CDR3 DNA reads TGCAGTGCCTTCGGGACAGGGTTAATCGGGGAGCTGTTTTTT. Translation gives CSAFGTGLIGELFF.

There are many counts of this clonotype. The chain carries TRBV20-1 and TRBJ1-5; unclear D gene. With 4 bases removed from V and 3 bases from J, the gap between germline ends came to 13 bases. The CDR3 length is 14 residues. From germline, CDR1 is DFQATT and CDR2 SNEGSKA (reference sequence). In DNA, the CDR3 is TGCAGTGCTAAGCTGCCGTATTCCAATCAGCCCCAGCATTTT. It specifies CSAKLPYSNQPQHF.

This clonotype was seen ten or more times. This chain uses TRBV7-9 with TRBJ2-3; no clear D. The V end was cut by 2 bases, the J end by 6 bases, with 12 bases between. Per germline, CDR1 SEHNR and CDR2 FQNEAQ (reference sequence). This CDR3 contains 14 residues. CDR3 loop: CASSLTLASDTQYF. DNA of the CDR3: TGTGCCAGCAGCTTAACCCTTGCCTCGGATACGCAGTATTTT.

In this sample, this clonotype turned up many times. This sequence joins TRBV14 and TRBJ2-3; perhaps TRBD1 as D (6 bases). There are 16 residues in the CDR3. Germline assignment: CDR1 SGHDN and CDR2 FVKESK. The ends were cut back, 2 bases at V and 3 bases at J, with 15 bases in the middle. CDR3 loop: CASSQSWGRVTDTQYF. The CDR3 DNA sequence: TGTGCCAGCAGCCAATCTTGGGGGCGAGTAACAGATACGCAGTATTTT.

In its sample, this clonotype was seen many times. This sequence joins TRBV7-3 and TRBJ2-7; a weak D match, TRBD1 (5 bases). There are 14 residues in the CDR3. V lost 5 bases and J lost 1, with 12 bases in between. Per germline, CDR1 SGHTA and CDR2 FQGTGA. The CDR3: CASSAAQGSYEQYF. DNA of the CDR3: TGTGCCAGCAGCGCCGCTCAGGGATCCTACGAGCAGTACTTC.

As for this clonotype: A much larger clone sits a single nucleotide away, making a read error possible. The chain combines TRBV11-2 with TRBJ1-1; D possibly corresponds to TRBD1 (5 bases). Germline CDR1 SGHAT, CDR2 FQNNGV. The CDR3 has 14 amino acids. Trimming removed 0 bases from V and 0 bases from J, with 5 bases in between. The CDR3 coding sequence is TGTGCCAGCAGCTTAGACAGGGTGAACACTGAAGCTTTCTTT. This codes for CASSLDRVNTEAFF.

This clonotype was counted ten times or more. No conserved phenylalanine or tryptophan ends this CDR3, so it is likely a read error. This chain uses TRBV5-1 with TRBJ2-2; perhaps TRBD1 as D (6 bases). The CDR3 runs to 15 residues. Germline loops: CDR1 SGHRS, CDR2 YFSETQ. Trimming left V 0 bases short and J 5 bases short, with 11 bases between. CDR3 protein: CASSLDTGFTGELFC. CDR3 in DNA: TGCGCCAGCAGCTTGGATACAGGGTTTACCGGGGAGCTGTTTTGT.

This clonotype was recorded at least ten times. The chain joins TRBV29-1 to TRBJ1-1; unclear D gene. This CDR3 contains 13 residues. Germline values: CDR1 SQVTM, CDR2 ANQGSEA. Trimming shortened V by 1 base and J by 3 bases, and 9 bases separated the two germline ends. CDR3 in DNA: TGCAGCGTTGAAGGGCGGATGGACACTGAAGCTTTCTTT. This sequence encodes CSVEGRMDTEAFF.

At least ten counts were recorded for this clonotype. This rearrangement joins TRBV4-1 to TRBJ2-7; TRBD2 might be the D (5 bases). The V end lost 6 bases, the J end lost 5 bases, and 23 bases lay between the germline ends. Germline V gene sequence: CDR1 MGHRA, CDR2 YSYEKL. The CDR3 spans 16 residues. CDR3 sequence: CASSPVKVSGRDEQYF. CDR3 sequence (DNA): TGCGCCAGCAGTCCGGTGAAGGTTAGTGGGAGAGACGAGCAGTACTTC.

Concerning this clonotype: No conserved phenylalanine or tryptophan ends this CDR3, so it is likely a read error. Because the CDR3's place on the DNA is in doubt, the DNA is left out and the CDR3 is given as listed by TCRdb. This chain connects TRBV7-9 to TRBJ1-4. Termini included, the CDR3 measures 14 amino acids. Germline V gene data show CDR1 as SEHNR and CDR2 as FQNEAQ (reference sequence). CDR3 loop: CASSLGRNNEKLFS.

This clonotype showed up many times. V and J are TRBV20-1 and TRBJ1-1, with D possibly matching TRBD1 (5 bases). Trimming cost V 0 bases and J 3 bases, with 11 bases left between them. The germline V gene encodes CDR1 DFQATT and CDR2 SNEGSKA (reference sequence). CDR3 length: 14 residues. DNA for the CDR3: TGCAGTGCTAGAGAACGGGGGAGGTACACTGAAGCTTTCTTT. Translating gives CSARERGRYTEAFF.

The table lists this clonotype with many counts. The V and J genes are TRBV28 and TRBJ2-1, with 8 bases fitting TRBD2. Germline CDR1 is MDHEN and CDR2 is SYDVKM. After removal of 6 bases from V and 9 bases from J, the junction contained 10 bases not matched to a gene. The length of the CDR3 is 14 residues. The CDR3: CASSPGLGVSEQFF. The CDR3 bases are TGTGCCAGCAGCCCGGGACTAGGGGTCTCTGAGCAGTTCTTC.